This T cell receptor beta chain was identified during a study of cytomegalovirus exposure and HLA in healthy donors. Overall study: An early release of data contained roughly 86 million unique TCRs, which came from HLA-typed donors.

The germline gives CDR1 SEHNR, CDR2 FQNEAQ (reference sequence). The V end was cut by 4 bases, the J end by 3 bases, with 9 bases between. The CDR3 has 13 amino acids. A multiplex PCR was run with 60 Vbeta primers and 13 Jbeta primers. TCRdb's table, derived via immunoSEQ multiplex PCR, lists solely in-frame clones and lacks some. The table shows about 70,000 clones, with approximately 90% occurring only once. This TCR was sampled from a woman younger than 45 in good health and CMV-seropositive. Input material: PBMCs. This chain connects TRBV7-9 to TRBJ2-5; no reliable D call. In DNA, the CDR3 is TGTGCCAGCAGCTCGGAGATGGAAGAGACCCAGTACTTC. Translated, it gives CASSSEMEETQYF.